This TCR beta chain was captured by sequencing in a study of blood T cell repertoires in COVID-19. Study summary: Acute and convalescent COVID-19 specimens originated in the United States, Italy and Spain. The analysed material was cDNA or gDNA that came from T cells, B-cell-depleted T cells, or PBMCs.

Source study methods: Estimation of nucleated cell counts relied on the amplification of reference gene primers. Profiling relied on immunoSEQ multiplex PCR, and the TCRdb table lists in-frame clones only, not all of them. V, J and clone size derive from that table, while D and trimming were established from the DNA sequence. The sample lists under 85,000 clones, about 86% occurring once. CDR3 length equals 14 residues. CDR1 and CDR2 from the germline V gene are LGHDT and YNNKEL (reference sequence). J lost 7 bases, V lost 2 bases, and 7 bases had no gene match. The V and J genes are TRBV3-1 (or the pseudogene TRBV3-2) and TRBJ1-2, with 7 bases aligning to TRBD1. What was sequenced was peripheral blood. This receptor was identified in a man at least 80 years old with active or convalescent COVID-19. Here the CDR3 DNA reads TGTGCCAGCAGCCAATCGCAGGGGGTGGGTGGCTACACCTTC. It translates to CASSQSQGVGGYTF.